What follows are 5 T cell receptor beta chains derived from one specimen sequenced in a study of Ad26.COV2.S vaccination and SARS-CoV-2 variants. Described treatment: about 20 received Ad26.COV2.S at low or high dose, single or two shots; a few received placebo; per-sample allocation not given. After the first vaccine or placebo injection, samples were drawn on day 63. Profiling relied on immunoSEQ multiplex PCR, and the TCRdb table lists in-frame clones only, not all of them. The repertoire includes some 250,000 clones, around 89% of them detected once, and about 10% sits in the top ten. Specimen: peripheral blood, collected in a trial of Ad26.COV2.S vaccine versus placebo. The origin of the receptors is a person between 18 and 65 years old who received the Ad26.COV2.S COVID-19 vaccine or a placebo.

CDR3 DNA sequence: TGTGCCACCAGAGACGTGGGAAGCAATCAGCCCCAGCATTTT. As protein: CATRDVGSNQPQHF. V and J are TRBV15 and TRBJ1-5; no reliable D call. The CDR3 is 14 residues long. The V end lost 6 bases, the J end lost 1 base, and 10 bases lay between the germline ends. The germline gives CDR1 LNHNV, CDR2 YYDKDF (reference sequence). The full variable domain, its missing parts supplied by reference TRBV15 and TRBJ1-5, is DAMVIQNPRYQVTQFGKPVTLSCSQTLNHNVMYWYQQKSSQAPKLLFHYYDKDFNNEADTPDNFQSRRPNTSFCFLDIRSPGLGDTAMYLCATRDVGSNQPQHFGDGTRLSIL.

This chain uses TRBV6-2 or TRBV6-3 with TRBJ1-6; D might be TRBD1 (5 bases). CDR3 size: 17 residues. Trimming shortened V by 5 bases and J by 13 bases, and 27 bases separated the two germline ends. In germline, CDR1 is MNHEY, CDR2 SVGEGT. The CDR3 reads CASSIPRLGTPAVPLHF. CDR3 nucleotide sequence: TGTGCCAGCAGTATACCCCGACTTGGGACGCCGGCAGTGCCCCTCCACTTT.

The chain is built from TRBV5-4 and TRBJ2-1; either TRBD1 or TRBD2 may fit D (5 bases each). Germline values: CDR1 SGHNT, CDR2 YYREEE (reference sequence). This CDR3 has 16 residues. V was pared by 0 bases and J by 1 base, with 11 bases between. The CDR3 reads CASSLGPGASYNEQFF. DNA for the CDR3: TGTGCCAGCAGCTTGGGCCCCGGGGCGTCCTACAATGAGCAGTTCTTC.

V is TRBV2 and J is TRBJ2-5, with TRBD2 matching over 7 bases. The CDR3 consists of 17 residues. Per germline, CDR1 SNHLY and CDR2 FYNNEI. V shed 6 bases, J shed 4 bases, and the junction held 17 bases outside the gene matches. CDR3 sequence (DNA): TGTGCCAGCAGCGGCAATATAACTAGCGAGGGAGCAGAGACCCAGTACTTC. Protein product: CASSGNITSEGAETQYF.

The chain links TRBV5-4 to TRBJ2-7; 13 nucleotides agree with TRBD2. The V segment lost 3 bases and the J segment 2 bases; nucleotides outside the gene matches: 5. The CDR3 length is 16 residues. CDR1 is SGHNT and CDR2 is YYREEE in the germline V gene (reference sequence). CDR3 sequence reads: CASSSGLAGATYEQYF. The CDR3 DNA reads TGTGCCAGCAGCTCTGGACTAGCGGGAGCAACCTACGAGCAGTACTTC. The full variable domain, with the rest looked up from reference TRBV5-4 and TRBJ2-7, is ETGVTQSPTHLIKTRGQQVTLRCSSQSGHNTVSWYQQALGQGPQFIFQYYREEENGRGNFPPRFSGLQFPNYSSELNVNALELDDSALYLCASSSGLAGATYEQYFGPGTRLTVT.